This is a list of T cell receptor beta chains from one sample in a study of early T cells in non-severe SARS-CoV-2 infection. TCRdb used MiXCR to reprocess the 5' RACE reads, holding one entry per CDR3 protein. This sample carries about 48,000 distinct CDR3 sequences, around 6.4% of them seen once, and the ten largest clones take around 7%. The input for sequencing was whole blood, taken at baseline. The receptors shown here come from an adult who was a healthcare worker with PCR-confirmed SARS-CoV-2 infection or an uninfected control (not recorded which). The CDR3 runs from the conserved cysteine through the conserved F or W. D genes are given only for firm matches. A row's size may be missing; if present it is once, few, many or a size class.

v_call	clone_size	j_call	d_call	cdr3_nt	cdr3_aa
TRBV27	few	TRBJ1-4	NA	TGTGCCAGCAGCCGTGGGATCTCAACTAATGAAAAACTGTTTTTT	CASSRGISTNEKLFF
TRBV2	NA	TRBJ2-1	NA	TGTGCCAGCAGTGAAGGACTAGTCTACAATGAGCAGTTCTTC	CASSEGLVYNEQFF
TRBV9	many	TRBJ2-7	TRBD2	TGTGCCAGCAGCGTAGGGTCGGGAGGGCCGCGGGAGCAGTACTTC	CASSVGSGGPREQYF
TRBV5-4	few	TRBJ1-1	NA	TGTGCCAGCAGCTTGTTACCGAGCACTGAAGCTTTTTTT	CASSLLPSTEAFF
TRBV7-3	few	TRBJ2-2	TRBD2	TGTGCCAGCAGCTCGGTAGCGGGAGGGCCCGTCGGGGAGCTGTTTTTT	CASSSVAGGPVGELFF
TRBV10-3	NA	TRBJ1-6	NA	TGTGCCATCAGTGAGTCGACGCAGAATAATTCACCCCTCCACTTT	CAISESTQNNSPLHF
TRBV28	NA	TRBJ2-3	NA	TGTGCCAGCAGTCGGAAGTACACAGATACGCAGTATTTT	CASSRKYTDTQYF
TRBV10-2	many	TRBJ1-1	NA	TGCGCCAGCAGTACAAACGGACAGTCCACTGAAGCTTTCTTT	CASSTNGQSTEAFF
TRBV29-1	many	TRBJ2-7	TRBD2	TGCAGCGTTCGGAACCCACCCGGGGGGGAGCAGTACTTC	CSVRNPPGGEQYF
TRBV29-1	many	TRBJ2-7	TRBD1	TGCAGCGCCGGAGAAAACAGGGGGCGCGAGCAGTACTTC	CSAGENRGREQYF
TRBV18	many	TRBJ2-1	TRBD1	TGTGCCAGCTCACCGGGACAGGGATACAATGAGCAGTTCTTC	CASSPGQGYNEQFF